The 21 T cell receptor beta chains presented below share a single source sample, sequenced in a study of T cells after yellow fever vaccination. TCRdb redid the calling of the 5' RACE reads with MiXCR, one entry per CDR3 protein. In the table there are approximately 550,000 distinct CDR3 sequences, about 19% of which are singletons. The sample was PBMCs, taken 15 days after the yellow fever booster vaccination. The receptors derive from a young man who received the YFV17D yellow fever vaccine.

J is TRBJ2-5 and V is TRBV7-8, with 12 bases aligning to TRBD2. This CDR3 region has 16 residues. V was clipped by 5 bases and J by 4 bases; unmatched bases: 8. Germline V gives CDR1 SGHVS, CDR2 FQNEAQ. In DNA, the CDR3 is TGTGCCAGCAGCCCACTAGCGGGAGGCGTCAGAGAGACCCAGTACTTC. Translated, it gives CASSPLAGGVRETQYF.

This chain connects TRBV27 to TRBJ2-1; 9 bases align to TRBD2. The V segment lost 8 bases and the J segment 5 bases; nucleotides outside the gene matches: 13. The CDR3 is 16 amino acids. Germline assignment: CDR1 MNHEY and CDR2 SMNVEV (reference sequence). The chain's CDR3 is CASHPSSGMGDNEQFF. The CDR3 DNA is TGTGCCAGCCATCCCTCTAGCGGGATGGGCGACAATGAGCAGTTCTTC.

As DNA, the CDR3 is TGCAGCCCCGCGGAGCTCCCAGGCTCCTACGAGCAGTACTTC. Its protein is CSPAELPGSYEQYF. This chain joins TRBV29-1 and TRBJ2-7, with D unclear. The CDR3 length is 14 residues. CDR1 is SQVTM and CDR2 is ANQGSEA in the germline V gene. Between the trimmed V and J ends, which lost 8 bases and 0 bases, there was a span of 17 bases.

DNA of the CDR3: TGTGCCAGCAGCCAAGCCCCCCCAGATACGCAGTATTTT. Its translation is CASSQAPPDTQYF. This sequence joins TRBV4-2 and TRBJ2-3; D not resolved. The V gene's germline CDR1 is LGHNA and CDR2 YNFKEQ. The length of the CDR3 is 13 residues. Between the trimmed V and J ends, which lost 1 base and 4 bases, there was a span of 6 bases.

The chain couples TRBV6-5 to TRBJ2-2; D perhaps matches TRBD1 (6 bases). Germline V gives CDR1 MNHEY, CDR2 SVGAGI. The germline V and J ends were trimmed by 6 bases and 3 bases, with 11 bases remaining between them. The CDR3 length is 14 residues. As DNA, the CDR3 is TGTGCCAGCAGATATTACAGGGACACCGGGGAGCTGTTTTTT. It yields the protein CASRYYRDTGELFF.

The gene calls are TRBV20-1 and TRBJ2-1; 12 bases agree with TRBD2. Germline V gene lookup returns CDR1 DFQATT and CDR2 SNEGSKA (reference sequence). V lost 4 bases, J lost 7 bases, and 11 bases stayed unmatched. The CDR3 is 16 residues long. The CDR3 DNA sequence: TGCAGTGCTAAGGATTTGGGACTAGCGGGCCGTAATGAGCAGTTCTTC. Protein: CSAKDLGLAGRNEQFF.

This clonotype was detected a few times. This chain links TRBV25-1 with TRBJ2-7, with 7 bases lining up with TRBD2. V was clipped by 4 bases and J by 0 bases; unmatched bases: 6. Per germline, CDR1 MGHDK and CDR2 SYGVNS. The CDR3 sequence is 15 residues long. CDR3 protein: CASSGGRTSSYEQYF. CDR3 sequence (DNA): TGTGCCAGCAGTGGGGGAAGGACTAGCTCCTACGAGCAGTACTTC.

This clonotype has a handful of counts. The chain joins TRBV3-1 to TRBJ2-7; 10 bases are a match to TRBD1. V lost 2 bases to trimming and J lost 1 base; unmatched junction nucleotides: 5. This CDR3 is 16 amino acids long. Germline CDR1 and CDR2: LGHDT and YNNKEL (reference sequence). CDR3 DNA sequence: TGTGCCAGCAGCCAACGCGGGACAGGGGCATCCTACGAGCAGTACTTC. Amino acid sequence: CASSQRGTGASYEQYF.

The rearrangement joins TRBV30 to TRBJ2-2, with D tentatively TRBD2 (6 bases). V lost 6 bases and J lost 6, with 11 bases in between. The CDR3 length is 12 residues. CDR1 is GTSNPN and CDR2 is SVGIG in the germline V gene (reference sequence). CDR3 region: CACRTGAGELFF. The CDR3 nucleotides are TGTGCCTGTCGAACGGGAGCCGGGGAGCTGTTTTTT.

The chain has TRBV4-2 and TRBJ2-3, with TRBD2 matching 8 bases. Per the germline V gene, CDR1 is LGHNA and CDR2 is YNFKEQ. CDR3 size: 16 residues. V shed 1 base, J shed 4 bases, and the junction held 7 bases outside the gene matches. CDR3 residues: CASSQVQAGEADTQYF. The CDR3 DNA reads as TGTGCCAGCAGCCAAGTACAAGCGGGAGAGGCAGATACGCAGTATTTT.

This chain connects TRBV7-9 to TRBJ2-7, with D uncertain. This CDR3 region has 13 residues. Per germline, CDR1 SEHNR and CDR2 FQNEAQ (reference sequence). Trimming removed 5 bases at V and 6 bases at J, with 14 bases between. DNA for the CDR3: TGTGCCAGCAGCCTCCTTTCCACCATCGAGCAGTACTTC. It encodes CASSLLSTIEQYF.

The CDR3 spells CASEDRGITSYEQYF. Here the CDR3 DNA reads TGTGCCAGCGAGGACAGGGGGATCACGAGCTACGAGCAGTACTTC. The chain recombines TRBV28 with TRBJ2-7; TRBD1 agrees at 10 bases. The CDR3 runs 15 residues. V was pared by 8 bases and J by 3 bases, with 10 bases of the junction left unmatched. Germline V CDR1 and CDR2: MDHEN, SYDVKM.

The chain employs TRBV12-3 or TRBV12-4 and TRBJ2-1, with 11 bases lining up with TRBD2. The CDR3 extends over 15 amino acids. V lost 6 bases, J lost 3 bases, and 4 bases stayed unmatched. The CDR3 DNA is TGTGCCAGCAGGCGACTAGCGGGAAACTACAATGAGCAGTTCTTC. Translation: CASRRLAGNYNEQFF.

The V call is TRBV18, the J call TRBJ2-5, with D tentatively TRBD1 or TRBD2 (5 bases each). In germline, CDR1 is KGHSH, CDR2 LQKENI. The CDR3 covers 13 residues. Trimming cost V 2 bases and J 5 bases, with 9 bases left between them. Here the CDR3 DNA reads TGTGCCAGCTCACCAGGGGGAGACGAGACCCAGTACTTC. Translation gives CASSPGGDETQYF.

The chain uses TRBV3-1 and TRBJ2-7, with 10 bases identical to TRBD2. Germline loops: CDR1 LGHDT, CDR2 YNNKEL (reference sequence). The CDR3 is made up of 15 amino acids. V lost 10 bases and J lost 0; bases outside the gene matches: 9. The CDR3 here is CATTATSGDSYEQYF. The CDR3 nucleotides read TGTGCCACCACAGCCACTAGCGGGGACTCCTACGAGCAGTACTTC.

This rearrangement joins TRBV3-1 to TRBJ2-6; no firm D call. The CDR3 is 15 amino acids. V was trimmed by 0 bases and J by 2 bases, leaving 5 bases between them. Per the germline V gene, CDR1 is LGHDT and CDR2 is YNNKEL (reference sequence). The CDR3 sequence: CASSQDRTGANVLTF. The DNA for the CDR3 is TGTGCCAGCAGCCAAGATCGGACTGGGGCCAACGTCCTGACTTTC.

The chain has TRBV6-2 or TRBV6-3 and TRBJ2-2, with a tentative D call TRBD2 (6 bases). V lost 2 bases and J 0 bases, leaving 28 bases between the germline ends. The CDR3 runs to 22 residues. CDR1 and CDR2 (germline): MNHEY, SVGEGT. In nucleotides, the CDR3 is TGTGCCAGCAGTTACAACTATCTCGGGAGCTTGAGTTTTACCTCGAACACCGGGGAGCTGTTTTTT. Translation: CASSYNYLGSLSFTSNTGELFF.

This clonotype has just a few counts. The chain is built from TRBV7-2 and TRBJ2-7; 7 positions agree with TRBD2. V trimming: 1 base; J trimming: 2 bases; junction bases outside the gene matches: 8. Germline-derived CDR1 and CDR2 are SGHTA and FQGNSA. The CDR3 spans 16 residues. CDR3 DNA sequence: TGTGCCAGCAGCTTAGGACAGCGGGGCATGGCCTACGAGCAGTACTTC. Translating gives CASSLGQRGMAYEQYF.

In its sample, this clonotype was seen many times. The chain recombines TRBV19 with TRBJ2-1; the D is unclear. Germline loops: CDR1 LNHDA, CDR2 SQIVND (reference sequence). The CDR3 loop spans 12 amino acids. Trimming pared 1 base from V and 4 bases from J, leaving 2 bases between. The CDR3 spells CASSIGYNEQFF. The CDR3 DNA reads TGTGCCAGTAGTATAGGTTACAATGAGCAGTTCTTC. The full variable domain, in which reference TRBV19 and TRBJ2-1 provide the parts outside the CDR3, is DGGITQSPKYLFRKEGQNVTLSCEQNLNHDAMYWYRQDPGQGLRLIYYSQIVNDFQKGDIAEGYSVSREKKESFPLTVTSAQKNPTAFYLCASSIGYNEQFFGPGTRLTVL.

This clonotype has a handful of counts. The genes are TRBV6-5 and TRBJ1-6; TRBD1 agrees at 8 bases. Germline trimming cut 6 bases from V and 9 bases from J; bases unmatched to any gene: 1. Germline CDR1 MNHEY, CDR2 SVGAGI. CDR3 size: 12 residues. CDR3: CASSTGGSPLHF. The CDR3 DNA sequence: TGTGCCAGCAGCACAGGGGGTTCACCCCTCCACTTT.

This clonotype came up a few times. The CDR3 DNA reads TGTGCCAGCAGTGCCCTGGGACAGAAACTGTTTTTT. Its translation: CASSALGQKLFF. The rearrangement joins TRBV12-3 or TRBV12-4 to TRBJ1-4, with 7 bases matching TRBD1. The CDR3 contains 12 residues. V gave up 5 bases and J gave up 11 bases; unmatched junction bases: 5.